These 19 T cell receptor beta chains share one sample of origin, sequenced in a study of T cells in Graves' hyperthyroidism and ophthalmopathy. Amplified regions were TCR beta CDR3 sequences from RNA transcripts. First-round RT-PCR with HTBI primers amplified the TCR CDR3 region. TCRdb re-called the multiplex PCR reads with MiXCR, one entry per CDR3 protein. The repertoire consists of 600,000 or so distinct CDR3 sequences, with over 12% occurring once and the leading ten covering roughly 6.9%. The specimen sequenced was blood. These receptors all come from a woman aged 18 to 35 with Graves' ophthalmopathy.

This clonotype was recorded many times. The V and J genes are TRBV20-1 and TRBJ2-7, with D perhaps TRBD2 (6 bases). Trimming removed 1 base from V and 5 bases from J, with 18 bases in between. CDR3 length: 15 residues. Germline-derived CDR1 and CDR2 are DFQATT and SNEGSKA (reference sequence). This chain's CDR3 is CSARGNRDSRHEQYF. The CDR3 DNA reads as TGCAGTGCTAGAGGTAACCGGGACTCCCGCCACGAGCAGTACTTC.

The CDR3 DNA sequence: TGTGCCAGCAGCCCAACAGGACCGTCACAAGAGACCCAGTACTTC. This encodes CASSPTGPSQETQYF. V gene TRBV7-8 combines with J gene TRBJ2-5; weak D call: TRBD1 (5 bases). There are 15 residues in the CDR3. Per the germline V gene, CDR1 is SGHVS and CDR2 is FQNEAQ. V gave up 5 bases and J gave up 2 bases, with 15 bases separating them. Together with reference TRBV7-8 and TRBJ2-5, the CDR3 gives the full variable domain: GAGVSQSPRYKVAKRGQDVALRCDPISGHVSLFWYQQALGQGPEFLTYFQNEAQLDKSGLPSDRFFAERPEGSVSTLKIQRTQQEDSAVYLCASSPTGPSQETQYFGPGTRLLVL.

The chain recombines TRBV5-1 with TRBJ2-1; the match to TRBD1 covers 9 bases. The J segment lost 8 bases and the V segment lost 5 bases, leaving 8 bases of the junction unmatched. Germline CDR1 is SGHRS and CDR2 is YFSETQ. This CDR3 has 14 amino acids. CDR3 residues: CASRRPDRGDEQFF. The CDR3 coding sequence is TGCGCCAGCAGGAGACCGGACAGGGGAGATGAGCAGTTCTTC.

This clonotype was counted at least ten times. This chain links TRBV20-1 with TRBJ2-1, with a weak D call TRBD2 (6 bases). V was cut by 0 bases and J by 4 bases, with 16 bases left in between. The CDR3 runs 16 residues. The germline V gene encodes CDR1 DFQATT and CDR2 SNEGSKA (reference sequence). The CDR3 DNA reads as TGCAGTGCTAGAGATATGAGGGAGGAGGGTTACAATGAGCAGTTCTTC. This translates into CSARDMREEGYNEQFF.

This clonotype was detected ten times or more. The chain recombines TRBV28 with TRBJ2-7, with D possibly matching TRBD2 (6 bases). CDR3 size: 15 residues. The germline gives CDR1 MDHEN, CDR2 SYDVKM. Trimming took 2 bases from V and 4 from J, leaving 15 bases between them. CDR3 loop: CASSLRVQTRYEQYF. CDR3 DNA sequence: TGTGCCAGCAGTTTAAGAGTCCAGACTAGATACGAGCAGTACTTC.

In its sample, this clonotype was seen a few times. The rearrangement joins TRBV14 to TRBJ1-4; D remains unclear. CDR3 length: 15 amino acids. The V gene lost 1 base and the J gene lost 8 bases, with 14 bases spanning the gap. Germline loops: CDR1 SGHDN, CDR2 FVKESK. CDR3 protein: CASSQVSAGGEKLFF. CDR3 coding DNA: TGTGCCAGCAGCCAAGTGTCGGCAGGCGGGGAAAAACTGTTTTTT.

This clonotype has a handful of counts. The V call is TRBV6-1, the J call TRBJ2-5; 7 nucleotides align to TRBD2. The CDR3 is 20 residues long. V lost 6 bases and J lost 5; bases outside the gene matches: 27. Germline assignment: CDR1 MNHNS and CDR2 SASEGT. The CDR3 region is CASSVKGNWAGAKPGETQYF. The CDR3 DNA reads TGTGCCAGCAGCGTAAAGGGGAATTGGGCGGGAGCCAAACCCGGTGAGACCCAGTACTTC.

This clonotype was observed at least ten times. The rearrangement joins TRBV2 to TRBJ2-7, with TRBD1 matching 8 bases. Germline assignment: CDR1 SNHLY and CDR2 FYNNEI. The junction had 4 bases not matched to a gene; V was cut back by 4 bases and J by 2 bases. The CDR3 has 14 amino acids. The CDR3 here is CASSGDRQPYEQYF. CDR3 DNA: TGTGCCAGCAGTGGGGACAGGCAACCCTACGAGCAGTACTTC.

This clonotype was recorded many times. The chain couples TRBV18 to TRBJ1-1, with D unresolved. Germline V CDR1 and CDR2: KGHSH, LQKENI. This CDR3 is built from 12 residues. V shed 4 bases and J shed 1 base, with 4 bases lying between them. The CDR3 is CASSQANTEAFF. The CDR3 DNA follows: TGTGCCAGCTCACAAGCGAACACTGAAGCTTTCTTT.

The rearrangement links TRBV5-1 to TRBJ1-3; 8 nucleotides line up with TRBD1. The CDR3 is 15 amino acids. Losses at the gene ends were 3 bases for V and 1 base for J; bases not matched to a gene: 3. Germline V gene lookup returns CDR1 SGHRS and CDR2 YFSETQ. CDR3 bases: TGCGCCAGCAGCTCAGGGGGCCGGTCTGGAAACACCATATATTTT. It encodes CASSSGGRSGNTIYF.

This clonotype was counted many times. The CDR3 DNA is TGTGCCAGCAGTGACGCAGGAACCTACGAGCAGTACTTC. Translating gives CASSDAGTYEQYF. The V call is TRBV2, the J call TRBJ2-7, with D uncertain. The germline V gene encodes CDR1 SNHLY and CDR2 FYNNEI. Trimming removed 3 bases at V and 2 bases at J, with 8 bases between. The CDR3 has 13 amino acids.

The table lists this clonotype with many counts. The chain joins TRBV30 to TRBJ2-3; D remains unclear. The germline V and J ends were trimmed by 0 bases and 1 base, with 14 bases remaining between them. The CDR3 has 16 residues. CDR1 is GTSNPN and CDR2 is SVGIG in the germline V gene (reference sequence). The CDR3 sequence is CAWSVGTTQGTDTQYF. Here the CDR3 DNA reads TGTGCCTGGAGTGTAGGTACCACACAAGGCACAGATACGCAGTATTTT.

For the CDR3, the DNA is TGTGCCAGCAGTGAAGTTCGAGCTGGGGCCAACGTCCTGACTTTC. Translation: CASSEVRAGANVLTF. This chain links TRBV2 with TRBJ2-6, with D unclear. The CDR3 has 15 amino acids. V was cut by 1 base and J by 2 bases, with 6 bases left in between. Germline assignment: CDR1 SNHLY and CDR2 FYNNEI.

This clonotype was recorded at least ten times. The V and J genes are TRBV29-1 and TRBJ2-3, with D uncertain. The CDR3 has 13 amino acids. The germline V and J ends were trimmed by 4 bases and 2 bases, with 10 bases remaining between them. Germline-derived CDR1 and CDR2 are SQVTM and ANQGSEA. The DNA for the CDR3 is TGCAGCGTTGGGATTACAACCACAGATACGCAGTATTTT. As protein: CSVGITTTDTQYF.

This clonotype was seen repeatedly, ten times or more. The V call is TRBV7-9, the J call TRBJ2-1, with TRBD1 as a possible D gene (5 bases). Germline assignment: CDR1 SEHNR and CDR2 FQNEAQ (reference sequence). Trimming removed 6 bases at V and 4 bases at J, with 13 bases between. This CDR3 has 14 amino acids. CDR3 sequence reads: CASSGHGRYNEQFF. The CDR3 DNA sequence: TGTGCCAGCAGTGGACACGGGCGATACAATGAGCAGTTCTTC.

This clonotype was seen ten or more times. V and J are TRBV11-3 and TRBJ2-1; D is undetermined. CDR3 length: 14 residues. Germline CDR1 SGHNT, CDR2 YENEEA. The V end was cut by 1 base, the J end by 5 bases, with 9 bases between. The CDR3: CASSLASYNNEQFF. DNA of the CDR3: TGTGCCAGCAGCTTAGCCTCGTACAACAATGAGCAGTTCTTC.

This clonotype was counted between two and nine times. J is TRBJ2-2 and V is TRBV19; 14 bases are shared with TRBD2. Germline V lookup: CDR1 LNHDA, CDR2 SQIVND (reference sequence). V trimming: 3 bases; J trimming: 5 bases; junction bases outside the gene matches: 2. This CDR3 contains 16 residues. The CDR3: CASSIGLAGGTGELFF. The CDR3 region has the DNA TGTGCCAGTAGTATCGGACTAGCGGGAGGAACCGGGGAGCTGTTTTTT.

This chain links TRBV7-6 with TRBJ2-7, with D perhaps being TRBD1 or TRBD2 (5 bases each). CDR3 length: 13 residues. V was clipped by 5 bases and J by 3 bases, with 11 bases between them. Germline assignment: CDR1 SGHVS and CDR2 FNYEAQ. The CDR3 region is CASSMGPSYEQYF. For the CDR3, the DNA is TGTGCCAGCAGCATGGGACCGAGCTACGAGCAGTACTTC.

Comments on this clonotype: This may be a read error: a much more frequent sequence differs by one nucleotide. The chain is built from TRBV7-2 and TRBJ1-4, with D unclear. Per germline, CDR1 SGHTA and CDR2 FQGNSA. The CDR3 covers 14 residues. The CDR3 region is CASSLGIANDKLFF. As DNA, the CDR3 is TGTGCCAGCAGCTTAGGGATCGCTAATGACAAACTGTTTTTT.